The 2 T cell receptor beta chains below come from one sample, sequenced in a study of shared clonotypes between healthy human individuals. The repertoire was sequenced with immunoSEQ multiplex PCR; TCRdb's copy has only in-frame clones and lacks some. The sample shows roughly 2.6 million clones, roughly nine tenths of them seen only once. Sequencing used naive CD4+ T cells sorted from blood. Subset noted: CD45RA+ positively selected. The receptors originated from a man aged 18 to 35 in good health.

The gene calls are TRBV5-6 and TRBJ2-1, with D uncertain. Trimming cost V 1 base and J 10 bases, with 9 bases left between them. CDR1 SGHDT and CDR2 YYEEEE come from the germline V gene. There are 12 residues in the CDR3. CDR3 in amino acids: CASSLPAREQFF. DNA of the CDR3: TGTGCCAGCAGCTTGCCCGCCCGCGAGCAGTTCTTC. Variable domain in full (rest from reference TRBV5-6 and TRBJ2-1): DAGVTQSPTHLIKTRGQQVTLRCSPKSGHDTVSWYQQALGQGPQFIFQYYEEEERQRGNFPDRFSGHQFPNYSSELNVNALLLGDSALYLCASSLPAREQFFGPGTRLTVL.

This chain joins TRBV6-6 and TRBJ1-2; TRBD1 matches 10 bases. The V and J ends lost 5 bases and 6 bases, in that order; junction bases with no gene match: 3. This CDR3 is built from 13 residues. Germline CDR1 is MNHNY and CDR2 is SVGAGI (reference sequence). The CDR3 loop reads CASSHGTGDGYTF. The CDR3 DNA follows: TGTGCCAGCAGTCACGGGACAGGGGATGGCTACACCTTC.